This T cell receptor (beta chain) was retrieved from a study of T cells expressing NK-cell markers. TCRdb reworked the 5' RACE reads into one entry per CDR3 protein, no DNA. The data include under 600,000 distinct CDR3 sequences; the top ten clones carry about 1.5%. Germline V gene sequence: CDR1 SGDLS, CDR2 YYNGEE. The CDR3 totals 15 residues. Sequencing input: blood T cells: a sorted CD56 or NKG2C T cell subset, CD4+ or CD8+ T cells, or bulk PBMC T cells (not recorded which). The rearrangement links TRBV9 to TRBJ1-2; TCRdb selects TRBD1, and the lack of DNA leaves this call unchecked. This TCR was sampled from a woman aged 50 to 60 in good health. CDR3 region: CASSVFREANYGYTF.